This T cell receptor (beta chain) stems from a study of T cell changes during pregnancy in multiple sclerosis. Profiled with immunoSEQ multiplex PCR; TCRdb holds only in-frame clones, not every one. The sample includes some 40,000 clones, around 90% of them seen just once. This clone was observed a few times. The length of the CDR3 is 15 residues. Germline CDR1 reads SGHVS; CDR2 reads FQNEAQ. V was pared by 1 base and J by 6 bases, with 4 bases of the junction left unmatched. The sequencing here drew on CD4+ T cells from peripheral blood mononuclear cells, taken in the second trimester of pregnancy. The chain is built from TRBV7-8 and TRBJ2-1; 9 bases match TRBD2. The sequence was obtained from a female donor with multiple sclerosis, enrolled in a pregnancy study. CDR3 region: CASSLVSGRSNEQFF. The CDR3 bases are TGTGCCAGCAGCTTAGTAAGCGGGAGGTCCAATGAGCAGTTCTTC.